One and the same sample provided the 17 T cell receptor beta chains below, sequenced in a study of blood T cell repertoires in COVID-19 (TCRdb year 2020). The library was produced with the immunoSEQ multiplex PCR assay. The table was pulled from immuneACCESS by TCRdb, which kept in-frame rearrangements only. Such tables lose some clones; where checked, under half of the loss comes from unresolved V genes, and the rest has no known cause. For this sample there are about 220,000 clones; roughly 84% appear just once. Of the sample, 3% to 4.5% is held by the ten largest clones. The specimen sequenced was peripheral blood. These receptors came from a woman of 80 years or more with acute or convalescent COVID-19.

DNA of the CDR3: TGTGCCAGCAGCCCGGGACAGGGCGTATTAGGCTACACCTTC. It encodes CASSPGQGVLGYTF. The chain employs TRBV5-5 and TRBJ1-2, with 9 bases lining up with TRBD1. V lost 4 bases to trimming and J lost 8 bases; unmatched junction nucleotides: 9. Germline loops: CDR1 SGHKS, CDR2 YYEKEE (reference sequence). CDR3 length equals 14 residues.

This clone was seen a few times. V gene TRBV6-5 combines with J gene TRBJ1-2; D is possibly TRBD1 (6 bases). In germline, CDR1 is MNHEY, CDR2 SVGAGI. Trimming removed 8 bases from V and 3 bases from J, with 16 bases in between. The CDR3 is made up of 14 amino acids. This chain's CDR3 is CASGPETGDYGYTF. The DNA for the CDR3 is TGTGCCAGCGGCCCCGAGACAGGTGACTATGGCTACACCTTC.

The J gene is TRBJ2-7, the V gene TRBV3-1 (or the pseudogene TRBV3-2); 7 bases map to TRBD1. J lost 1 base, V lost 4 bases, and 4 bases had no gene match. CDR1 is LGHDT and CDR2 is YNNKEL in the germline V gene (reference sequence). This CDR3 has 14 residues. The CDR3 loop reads CASSRGQSSYEQYF. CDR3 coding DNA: TGTGCCAGCAGCCGGGGACAGAGTTCCTACGAGCAGTACTTC.

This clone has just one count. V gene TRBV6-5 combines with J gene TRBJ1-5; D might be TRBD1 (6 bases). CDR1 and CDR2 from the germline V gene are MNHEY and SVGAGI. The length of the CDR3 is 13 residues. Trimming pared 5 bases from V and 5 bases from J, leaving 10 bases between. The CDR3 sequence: CASSKTGYQPQHF. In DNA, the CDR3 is TGTGCCAGCAGTAAAACAGGGTATCAGCCCCAGCATTTT.

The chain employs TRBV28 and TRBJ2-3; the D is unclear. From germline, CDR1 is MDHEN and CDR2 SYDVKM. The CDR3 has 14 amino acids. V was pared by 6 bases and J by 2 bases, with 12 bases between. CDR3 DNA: TGTGCCAGCAGACTCACTTTTCCCACAGATACGCAGTATTTT. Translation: CASRLTFPTDTQYF.

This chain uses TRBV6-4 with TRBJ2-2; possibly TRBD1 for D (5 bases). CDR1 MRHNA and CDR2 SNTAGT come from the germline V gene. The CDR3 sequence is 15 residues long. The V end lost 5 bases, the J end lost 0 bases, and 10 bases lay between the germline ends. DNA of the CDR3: TGTGCCAGCAGTAGACAGCCTTCGAACACCGGGGAGCTGTTTTTT. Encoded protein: CASSRQPSNTGELFF.

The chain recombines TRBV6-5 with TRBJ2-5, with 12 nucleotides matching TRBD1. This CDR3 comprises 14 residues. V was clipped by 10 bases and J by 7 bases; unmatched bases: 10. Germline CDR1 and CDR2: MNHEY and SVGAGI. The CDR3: CATTRGQGAGTQYF. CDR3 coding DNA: TGTGCCACCACTAGGGGACAGGGGGCAGGGACCCAGTACTTC.

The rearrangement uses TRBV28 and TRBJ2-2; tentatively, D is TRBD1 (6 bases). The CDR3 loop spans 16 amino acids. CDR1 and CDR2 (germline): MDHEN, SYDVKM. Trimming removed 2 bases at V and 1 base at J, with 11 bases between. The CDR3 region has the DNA TGTGCCAGCAGTTTAGGACAGTCGCGGAACACCGGGGAGCTGTTTTTT. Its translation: CASSLGQSRNTGELFF.

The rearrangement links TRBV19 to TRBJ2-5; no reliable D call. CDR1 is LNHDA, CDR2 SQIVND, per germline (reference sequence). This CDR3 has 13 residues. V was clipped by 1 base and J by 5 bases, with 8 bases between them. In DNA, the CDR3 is TGTGCCAGTAGTATAGCGGTGAGGGAGACCCAGTACTTC. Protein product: CASSIAVRETQYF.

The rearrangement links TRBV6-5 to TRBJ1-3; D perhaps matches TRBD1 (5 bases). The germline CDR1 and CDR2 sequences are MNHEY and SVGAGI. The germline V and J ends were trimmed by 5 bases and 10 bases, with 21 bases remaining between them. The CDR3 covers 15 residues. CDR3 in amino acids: CASSHRTHRRSTIYF. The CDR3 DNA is TGTGCCAGCAGTCATCGGACCCACAGGCGTTCAACCATATATTTT.

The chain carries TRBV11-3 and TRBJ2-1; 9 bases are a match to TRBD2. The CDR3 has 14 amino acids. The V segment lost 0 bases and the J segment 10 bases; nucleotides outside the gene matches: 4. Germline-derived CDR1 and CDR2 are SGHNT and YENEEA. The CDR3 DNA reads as TGTGCCAGCAGCTTAGAAGCCCTAGCGGGAGAGCAGTTCTTC. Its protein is CASSLEALAGEQFF.

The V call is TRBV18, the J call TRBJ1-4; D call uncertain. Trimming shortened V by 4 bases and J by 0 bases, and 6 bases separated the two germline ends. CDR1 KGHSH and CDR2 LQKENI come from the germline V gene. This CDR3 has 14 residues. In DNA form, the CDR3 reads TGTGCCAGCTCACTCGGGGCAACTAATGAAAAACTGTTTTTT. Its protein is CASSLGATNEKLFF.

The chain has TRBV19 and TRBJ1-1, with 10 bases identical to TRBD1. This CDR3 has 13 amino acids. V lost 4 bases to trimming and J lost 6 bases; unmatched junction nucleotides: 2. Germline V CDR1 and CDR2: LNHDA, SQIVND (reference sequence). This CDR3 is CASSRDRGSEAFF. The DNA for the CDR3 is TGTGCCAGTAGTAGGGACAGGGGATCTGAAGCTTTCTTT.

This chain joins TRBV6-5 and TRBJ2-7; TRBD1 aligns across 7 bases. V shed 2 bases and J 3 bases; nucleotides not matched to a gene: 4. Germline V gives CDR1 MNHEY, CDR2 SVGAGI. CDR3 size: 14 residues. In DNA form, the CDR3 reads TGTGCCAGCAGTTACGGACAGGAGAACTACGAGCAGTACTTC. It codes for CASSYGQENYEQYF.

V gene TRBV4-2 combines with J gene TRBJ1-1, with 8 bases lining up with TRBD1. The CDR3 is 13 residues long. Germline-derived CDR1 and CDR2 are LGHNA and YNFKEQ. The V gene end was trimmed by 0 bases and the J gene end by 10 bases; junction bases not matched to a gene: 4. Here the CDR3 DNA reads TGTGCCAGCAGCCAAGATGATGGGACAGGAGCTTTCTTT. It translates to CASSQDDGTGAFF.

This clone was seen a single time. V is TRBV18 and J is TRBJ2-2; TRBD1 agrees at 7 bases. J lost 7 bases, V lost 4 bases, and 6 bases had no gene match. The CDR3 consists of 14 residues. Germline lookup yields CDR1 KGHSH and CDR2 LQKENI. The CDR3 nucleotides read TGTGCCAGCTCACGACAGGGTGGCGACGGGGAGCTGTTTTTT. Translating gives CASSRQGGDGELFF.

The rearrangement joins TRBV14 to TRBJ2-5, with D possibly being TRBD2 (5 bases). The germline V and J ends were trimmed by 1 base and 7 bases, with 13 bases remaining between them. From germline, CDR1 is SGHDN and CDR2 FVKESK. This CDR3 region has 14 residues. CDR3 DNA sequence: TGTGCCAGCAGCCAAGTCGCTAGCTTACGGACCCAGTACTTC. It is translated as CASSQVASLRTQYF.